This TCR beta chain was documented in a study of human T cells and chemical hapten exposure. Stated time point: patch test 1, 2 weeks after DPC sensitization. Treatment given: therapeutic diphenylcyclopropenone sensitization with weekly scalp DPC. TCRdb used MiXCR to reprocess the RACE reads, holding one entry per CDR3 protein. The data contain around 120,000 distinct CDR3 sequences, about 12% of them seen just once; the ten biggest clones take up roughly 1.3%. The germline CDR1 and CDR2 sequences are WSHSY and SAAADI. The length of the CDR3 is 13 residues. V lost 5 bases, J lost 4 bases, and 11 bases lay in between.

The J gene is TRBJ1-1, the V gene TRBV10-2; D remains ambiguous. This clonotype originated in a woman between 45 and 60 years old with alopecia areata. Some clones in this sample may be carry-over from other donors' samples. This sample comprised whole blood, obtained in connection with sensitization to the hapten diphenylcyclopropenone (DPC). CDR3 in DNA: TGCGCCAGCAGTCAAGGCGAAGGCACTGAAGCTTTCTTT. Translating gives CASSQGEGTEAFF.